This T cell receptor (beta chain) was obtained from a study of blood T cell repertoires in COVID-19 (dated by TCRdb to between 2020 and 2021). Turning to the overall study: Collaborator samples came from the United States, Italy and Spain and covered acute and convalescent phases of COVID-19. The repertoires were made available in a free public database intended to serve as a resource for research on the immune response to SARS-CoV-2. Where HLA class I and class II types were available, the types were taken from metadata supplied by the sample provider, not from assay-based typing. The material from the prospective study consisted of cDNA or gDNA derived from T cells, B-cell-depleted T cells, or PBMCs. Subjects who had been exposed to COVID-19, were actively infected with it, or had recovered from it provided the deeply sampled blood TCRbeta repertoires that made up the dataset. The samples were drawn from the first 160 participants of the ongoing ImmuneRACE study and from some 1,300 subjects provided by 6 global collaborators. Sample metadata almost always included a de-identified subject ID, COVID-19 status, age in years and sex. Study-wide findings and limitations: Clinical and demographic metadata were provided uncurated, with the amount varying by source and participant.

Comments on this clone: No antigen is known for it. Base qualities are not recorded, but no much larger clone differs from it by a single base.

One collaborating source in Seattle enrolled patients during active infection and followed them longitudinally through the course of disease. The collaborating institutions used their own protocols to collect whole blood in K2EDTA tubes. Collaborator samples were shipped for TCRbeta analysis as frozen whole blood, isolated PBMCs, or DNA extracted from either sample type. TCRbeta CDR3 regions were amplified from genomic DNA using the immunoSEQ Assay, a bias-controlled multiplex PCR. The original pipeline was this. Nucleated cell counts per sample were estimated from amplification of reference gene primers within the assay. To quantify the absolute abundance of each unique TCRbeta CDR3 rearrangement, sequence reads were collapsed and filtered. For each sample, productive Simpson clonality was calculated as the square root of Simpson's diversity index across productive rearrangements. Held by TCRdb, this immuneACCESS table contains in-frame sequences only and omits some clones. Under half of the omission traces to an unresolved V gene where checked; the cause of the rest is unknown. The DNA gave D and trimming, while V, J and clone size come from that table. The sample table records approximately 110,000 clones; roughly 74% of these occur just once. 4.5% to 6% of the sample is held by the ten biggest clonotypes.

This sequence was found in an elderly man with COVID-19, enrolled during active disease. The sequencing input was peripheral blood.

The DNA sequence is TGCGCCAGCAGTGACGGAGGGCTTCTAAAGGATACGCAGTATTTT. It encodes CASSDGGLLKDTQYF. This chain is built from TRBV10-1 and TRBJ2-3; a tentative D match to TRBD2 spans 6 bases. The V and J ends are trimmed by 3 bases and 6 bases, leaving 16 bases between them. The CDR3 runs 15 amino acids, cysteine and phenylalanine included. CDR3 DNA only is kept here, 45 bases in frame from base 1. According to the germline V gene (reference sequence), CDR1 reads WNHNN and CDR2 reads SYGVQD.